Listed below are T cell receptor beta chains from one sample, sequenced in a study of OX40 agonist ivuxolimab in advanced cancers. Assay: immunoSEQ multiplex PCR; the TCRdb copy retains only in-frame clones and omits some. Among roughly 72,000 clones, roughly 87% were seen once, and the ten largest hold about an eighth. Material: CD4+ or CD8+ T cells sorted from blood, obtained in a trial of the OX40 agonist ivuxolimab. The source of these receptors is an adult with an advanced solid tumor such as melanoma, head and neck, liver or kidney cancer. Both conserved end residues are part of each CDR3. D genes are given only for firm matches. Clone size is shown for a subset of rows, as once, few, many or a class of expanded clone.

d_call	v_call	cdr3_length	clone_size	j_call	cdr3_aa	cdr3_nt
TRBD1	TRBV6-6	12	NA	TRBJ2-1	CATDRGRGEQFF	TGTGCCACCGACAGGGGGCGGGGTGAGCAGTTCTTC
NA	TRBV5-5	12	once	TRBJ1-2	CASSLPGGSYTF	TGTGCCAGCAGCTTGCCGGGGGGAAGCTACACCTTC
NA	TRBV4-2	14	NA	TRBJ2-1	CASSQNPIADEQFF	TGTGCCAGCAGCCAAAACCCGATCGCGGATGAGCAGTTCTTC
NA	TRBV15	12	NA	TRBJ1-2	CATSTGMYGYTF	TGTGCCACCAGTACCGGGATGTATGGCTACACCTTC
NA	TRBV6-1	13	NA	TRBJ1-3	CATVNPSGNTIYF	TGTGCCACCGTCAACCCCTCGGGAAACACCATATATTTT
TRBD2	TRBV5-1	17	few	TRBJ2-7	CASSLAVLAGGPYEQYF	TGCGCCAGCAGCTTGGCGGTACTAGCGGGGGGCCCCTACGAGCAGTACTTC
NA	TRBV9	16	NA	TRBJ2-5	CASSVAGPTNQETQYF	TGTGCCAGCAGCGTAGCGGGCCCAACTAACCAAGAGACCCAGTACTTC
NA	TRBV12-2	15	NA	TRBJ1-1	CASRGRFGQGFEAFF	TGTGCAAGTCGCGGGCGCTTCGGACAGGGCTTTGAAGCTTTCTTT
TRBD1	TRBV6-1	14	NA	TRBJ1-2	CASRGQGLSYGYTF	TGTGCCAGCAGGGGACAGGGGTTATCCTATGGCTACACCTTC
NA	TRBV4-2	14	NA	TRBJ2-7	CASSVRDTGYEQYF	TGTGCCAGCAGCGTAAGGGACACTGGATACGAGCAGTACTTC
NA	TRBV18	16	NA	TRBJ1-5	CASSPRAAYSNQPQHF	TGTGCCAGCTCACCACGGGCCGCCTATAGCAATCAGCCCCAGCATTTT
TRBD2	TRBV19	15	NA	TRBJ2-7	CASSIGTSASYEQYF	TGTGCCAGTAGTATAGGCACTAGCGCCTCCTACGAGCAGTACTTC
NA	TRBV28	17	NA	TRBJ1-5	CASSLYPPANSNQPQHF	TGTGCCAGCAGTTTATATCCCCCAGCAAATAGCAATCAGCCCCAGCATTTT
TRBD1	TRBV9	15	NA	TRBJ2-2	CASSVAGQGSGELFF	TGTGCCAGCAGCGTAGCCGGACAGGGTTCTGGGGAGCTGTTTTTT
NA	TRBV18	12	NA	TRBJ1-2	CASSHPAGGYTF	TGTGCCAGCTCACATCCGGCGGGCGGCTACACCTTC
NA	TRBV6-5	15	NA	TRBJ2-1	CASSRAASSYNEQFF	TGTGCCAGCTCCCGAGCGGCTAGCTCCTACAATGAGCAGTTCTTC